This entry describes one TCR beta chain. This entry belongs to a study of control samples from healthy donors and cancer patients. Sequencing was performed with immunoSEQ multiplex PCR; in TCRdb, only in-frame clones are kept and a portion is missing. The sample carries 70,000 to 80,000 clones, about 90% recorded once. The CDR3 extends over 17 amino acids. Germline CDR1 SGHDN, CDR2 FVKESK. The V and J ends lost 4 bases and 7 bases, in that order; junction bases with no gene match: 16. The receptor comes from a woman between 50 and 59 years old in good health. The chain links TRBV14 to TRBJ2-7; 10 nucleotides line up with TRBD2. The sample was blood. CDR3 sequence: CASSLSPGLAGVGEQYF. The CDR3 DNA is TGTGCCAGCAGCCTCTCCCCAGGGCTAGCGGGAGTAGGAGAGCAGTACTTC.